A single sample is the source of the 7 T cell receptor beta chains below, sequenced in a study of blood T cell repertoires in COVID-19. Some clones are missing from TCRdb's copy, which holds only in-frame ones; the method was immunoSEQ multiplex PCR. In the table there are 150,000 to 200,000 clones, over 80% of which are singletons. The sample was peripheral blood. The receptors here all came from a woman in her sixties or seventies with COVID-19, enrolled during active disease.

The rearrangement joins TRBV28 to TRBJ2-7, with a tentative D call TRBD2 (5 bases). The germline CDR1 and CDR2 sequences are MDHEN and SYDVKM. The V and J ends lost 4 bases and 5 bases respectively, with 18 bases between them. The CDR3 runs to 15 residues. CDR3 bases: TGTGCCAGCAGTTCTGCAACGCTTACCGGGGACGAGCAGTACTTC. Translating it yields CASSSATLTGDEQYF.

V is TRBV9 and J is TRBJ2-2; D may be TRBD1 (5 bases). V was shortened by 4 bases and J by 6 bases, with 19 bases between the two germline ends. The CDR3 covers 16 residues. Germline values: CDR1 SGDLS, CDR2 YYNGEE. CDR3 protein: CASSTGKGNKPGELFF. In nucleotides, the CDR3 is TGTGCCAGCAGCACAGGTAAAGGGAATAAACCCGGGGAGCTGTTTTTT. Drawing the rest from reference TRBV9 and TRBJ2-2, the complete variable domain is DSGVTQTPKHLITATGQRVTLRCSPRSGDLSVYWYQQSLDQGLQFLIQYYNGEERAKGNILERFSAQQFPDLHSELNLSSLELGDSALYFCASSTGKGNKPGELFFGEGSRLTVL.

The J gene is TRBJ2-5, the V gene TRBV9; TRBD1 aligns across 11 bases. The CDR3 consists of 16 residues. The ends lost 4 bases at V and 5 bases at J; junction bases unmatched: 10. Germline CDR1 is SGDLS and CDR2 is YYNGEE. Here the CDR3 DNA reads TGTGCCAGCAGCACCCGGACAGGGGGCATCTTGGAGACCCAGTACTTC. Translating gives CASSTRTGGILETQYF.

V usage is TRBV28 and J usage is TRBJ1-5; D gene ambiguous. This CDR3 spans 15 amino acids. Germline CDR1 MDHEN, CDR2 SYDVKM. Deletions cut 2 bases from V and 3 bases from J, with 11 bases between. Here the CDR3 DNA reads TGTGCCAGCAGTTTAGTCCAGCGCCCCAATCAGCCCCAGCATTTT. This sequence encodes CASSLVQRPNQPQHF. The full variable domain, its missing parts supplied by reference TRBV28 and TRBJ1-5, is DVKVTQSSRYLVKRTGEKVFLECVQDMDHENMFWYRQDPGLGLRLIYFSYDVKMKEKGDIPEGYSVSREKKERFSLILESASTNQTSMYLCASSLVQRPNQPQHFGDGTRLSIL.

In nucleotides, the CDR3 is TGTGCCAGCAGCTCCTCGGGGGGAAACTCCTACAATGAGCAGTTCTTC. Its translation: CASSSSGGNSYNEQFF. This chain uses TRBV5-6 with TRBJ2-1; TRBD2 aligns across 7 bases. Germline CDR1 is SGHDT and CDR2 is YYEEEE. V shed 3 bases, J shed 0 bases, and the junction held 6 bases outside the gene matches. The CDR3 loop spans 16 amino acids.

DNA of the CDR3: TGTGCCAGCAGTTTGATGGCGGTGACGTGGCCCGGGGAGCTGTTTTTT. Residues: CASSLMAVTWPGELFF. The rearrangement links TRBV27 to TRBJ2-2, with unresolved D. The CDR3 is made up of 16 amino acids. Germline assignment: CDR1 MNHEY and CDR2 SMNVEV (reference sequence). V was pared by 3 bases and J by 6 bases, with 17 bases between.

This CDR3 is CSVRGAGGLFEQYF. As DNA, the CDR3 is TGCAGCGTTAGGGGGGCAGGGGGCCTATTCGAGCAGTACTTC. V usage is TRBV29-1 and J usage is TRBJ2-7; TRBD1 matches 8 bases. The CDR3 totals 14 residues. Per the germline V gene, CDR1 is SQVTM and CDR2 is ANQGSEA. With V trimmed by 5 bases and J by 6 bases, 12 bases remained unmatched.